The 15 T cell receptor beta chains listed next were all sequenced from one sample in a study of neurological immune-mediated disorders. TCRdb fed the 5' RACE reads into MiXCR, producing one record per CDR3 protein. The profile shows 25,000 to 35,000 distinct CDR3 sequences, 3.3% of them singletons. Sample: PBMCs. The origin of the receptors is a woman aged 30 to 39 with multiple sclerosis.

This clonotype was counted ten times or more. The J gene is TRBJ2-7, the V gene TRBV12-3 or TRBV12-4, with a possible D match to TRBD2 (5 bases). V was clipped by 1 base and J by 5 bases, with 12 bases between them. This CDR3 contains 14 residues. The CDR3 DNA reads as TGTGCCAGCAGTTTAGGGGGAGTTAAGGACGAGCAGTACTTC. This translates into CASSLGGVKDEQYF.

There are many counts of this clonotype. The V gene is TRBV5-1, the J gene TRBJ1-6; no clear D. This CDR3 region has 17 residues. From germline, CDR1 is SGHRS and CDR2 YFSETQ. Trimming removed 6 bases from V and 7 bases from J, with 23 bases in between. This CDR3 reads CASTRLGSGEKNSPLHF. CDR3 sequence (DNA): TGCGCCAGCACCCGGCTGGGTTCGGGCGAGAAGAATTCACCCCTCCACTTT.

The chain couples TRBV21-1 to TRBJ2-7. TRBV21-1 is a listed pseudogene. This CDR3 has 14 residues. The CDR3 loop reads CARTIRTYGGEQYF. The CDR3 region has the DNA TGTGCCAGAACAATCCGGACCTACGGCGGAGAGCAGTACTTC.

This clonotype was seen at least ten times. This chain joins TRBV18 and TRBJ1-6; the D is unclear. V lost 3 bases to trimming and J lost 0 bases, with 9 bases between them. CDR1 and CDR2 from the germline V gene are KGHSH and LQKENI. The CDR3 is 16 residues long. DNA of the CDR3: TGTGCCAGCTCACCGGAGTACAGCTCCTATAATTCACCCCTCCACTTT. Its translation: CASSPEYSSYNSPLHF.

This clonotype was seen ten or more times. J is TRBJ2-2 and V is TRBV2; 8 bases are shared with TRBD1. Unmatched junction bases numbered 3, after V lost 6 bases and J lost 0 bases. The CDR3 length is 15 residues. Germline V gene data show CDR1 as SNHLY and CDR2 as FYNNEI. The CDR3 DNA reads TGTGCCAGCAGAGAGGGACAGGCGAACACCGGGGAGCTGTTTTTT. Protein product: CASREGQANTGELFF.

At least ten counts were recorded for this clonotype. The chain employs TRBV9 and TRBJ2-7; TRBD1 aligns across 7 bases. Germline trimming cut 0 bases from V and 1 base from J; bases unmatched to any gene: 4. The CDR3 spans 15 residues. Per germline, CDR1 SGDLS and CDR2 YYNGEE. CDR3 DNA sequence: TGTGCCAGCAGCGTAGAGGTGGGACAGTCCTACGAGCAGTACTTC. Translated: CASSVEVGQSYEQYF.

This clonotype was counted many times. The CDR3 coding sequence is TGTGCCAGCAGCCCGTCACAGGGGCCCAATTCACCCCTCCACTTT. It encodes CASSPSQGPNSPLHF. V and J are TRBV7-9 and TRBJ1-6, with 7 positions matching TRBD1. The V and J ends lost 5 bases and 7 bases, in that order; junction bases with no gene match: 8. This CDR3 has 15 amino acids. Germline V gene lookup returns CDR1 SEHNR and CDR2 FQNEAQ (reference sequence). Together with reference TRBV7-9 and TRBJ1-6, the CDR3 gives the full variable domain: DTGVSQNPRHKITKRGQNVTFRCDPISEHNRLYWYRQTLGQGPEFLTYFQNEAQLEKSRLLSDRFSAERPKGSFSTLEIQRTEQGDSAMYLCASSPSQGPNSPLHFGNGTRLTVT.

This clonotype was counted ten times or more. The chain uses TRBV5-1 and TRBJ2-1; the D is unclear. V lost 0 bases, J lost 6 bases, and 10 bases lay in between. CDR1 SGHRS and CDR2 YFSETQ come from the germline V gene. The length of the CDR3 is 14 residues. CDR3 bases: TGCGCCAGCAGCTTGGTGCAGCAAAGCAATGAGCAGTTCTTC. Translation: CASSLVQQSNEQFF.

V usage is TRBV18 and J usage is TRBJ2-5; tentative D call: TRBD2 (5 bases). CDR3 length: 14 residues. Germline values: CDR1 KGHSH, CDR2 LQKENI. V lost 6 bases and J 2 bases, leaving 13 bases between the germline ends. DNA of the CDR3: TGTGCCAGCTCTATCCCGGGAAAGCAAGAGACCCAGTACTTC. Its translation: CASSIPGKQETQYF.

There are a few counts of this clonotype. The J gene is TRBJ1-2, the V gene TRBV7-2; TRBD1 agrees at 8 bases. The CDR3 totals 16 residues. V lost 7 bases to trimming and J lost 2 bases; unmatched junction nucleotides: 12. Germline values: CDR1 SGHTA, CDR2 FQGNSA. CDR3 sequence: CASTITYRTGNYGYTF. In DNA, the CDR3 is TGTGCCAGCACCATTACATACAGGACAGGGAACTATGGCTACACCTTC. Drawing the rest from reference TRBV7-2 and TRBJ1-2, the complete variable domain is GAGVSQSPSNKVTEKGKDVELRCDPISGHTALYWYRQSLGQGLEFLIYFQGNSAPDKSGLPSDRFSAERTGGSVSTLTIQRTQQEDSAVYLCASTITYRTGNYGYTFGSGTRLTVV.

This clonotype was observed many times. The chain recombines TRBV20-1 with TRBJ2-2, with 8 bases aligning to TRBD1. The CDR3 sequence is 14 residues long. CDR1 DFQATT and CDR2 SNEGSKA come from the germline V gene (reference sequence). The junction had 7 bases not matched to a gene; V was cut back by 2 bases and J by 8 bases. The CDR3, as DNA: TGCAGTGCTAGAACAGGACAGGGACGAGGGGAGCTGTTTTTT. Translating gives CSARTGQGRGELFF.

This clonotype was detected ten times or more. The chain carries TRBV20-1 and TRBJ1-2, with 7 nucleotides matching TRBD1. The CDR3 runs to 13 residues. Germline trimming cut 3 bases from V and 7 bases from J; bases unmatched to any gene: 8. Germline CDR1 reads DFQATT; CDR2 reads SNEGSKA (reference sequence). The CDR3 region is CSASRGGGGGYTF. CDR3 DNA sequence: TGCAGTGCTAGTCGAGGGGGCGGAGGTGGCTACACCTTC.

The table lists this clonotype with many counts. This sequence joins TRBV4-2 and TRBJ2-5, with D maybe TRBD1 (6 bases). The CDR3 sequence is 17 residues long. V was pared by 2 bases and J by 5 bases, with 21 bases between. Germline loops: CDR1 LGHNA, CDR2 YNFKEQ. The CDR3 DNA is TGTGCCAGCAGCCAAAGTGGGCACGGACAGCTGGGGGAGACCCAGTACTTC. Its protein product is CASSQSGHGQLGETQYF.

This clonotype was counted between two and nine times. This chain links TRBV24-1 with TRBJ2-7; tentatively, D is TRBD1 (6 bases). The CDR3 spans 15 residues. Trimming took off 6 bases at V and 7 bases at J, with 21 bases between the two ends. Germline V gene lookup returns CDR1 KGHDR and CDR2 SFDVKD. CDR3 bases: TGTGCCACCAGTTCTGCCGGAAAGGGGGACGAAGAGCAGTACTTC. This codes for CATSSAGKGDEEQYF.

CDR3 in DNA: TGTGCCAGCTCACCACTGTCAAAGTCAGGTGAAGCTTTCTTT. Protein: CASSPLSKSGEAFF. This chain uses TRBV18 with TRBJ1-1; unclear D gene. The V gene's germline CDR1 is KGHSH and CDR2 LQKENI. Trimming removed 1 base from V and 7 bases from J, with 13 bases in between. The CDR3 is 14 residues long.